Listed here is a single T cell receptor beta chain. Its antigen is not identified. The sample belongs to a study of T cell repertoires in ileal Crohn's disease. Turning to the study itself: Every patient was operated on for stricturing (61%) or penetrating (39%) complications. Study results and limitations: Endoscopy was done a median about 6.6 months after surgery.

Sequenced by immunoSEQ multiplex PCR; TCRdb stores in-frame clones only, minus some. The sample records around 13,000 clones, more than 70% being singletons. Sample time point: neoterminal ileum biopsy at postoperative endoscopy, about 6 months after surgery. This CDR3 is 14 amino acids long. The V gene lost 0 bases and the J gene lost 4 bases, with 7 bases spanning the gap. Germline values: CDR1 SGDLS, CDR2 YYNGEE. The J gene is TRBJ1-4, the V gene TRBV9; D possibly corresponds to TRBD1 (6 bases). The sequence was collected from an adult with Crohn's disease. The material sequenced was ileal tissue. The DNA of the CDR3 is TGTGCCAGCAGCGTAGCAGGGGATAATGAAAAACTGTTTTTT. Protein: CASSVAGDNEKLFF.